This record covers a single T cell receptor (beta chain). Clones were read by immunoSEQ multiplex PCR, and TCRdb kept only the in-frame ones, dropping some. The sample lists about 350,000 clones; around nine tenths were seen once. This record comes from a study of Ad26.COV2.S vaccination and SARS-CoV-2 variants. In the study overall: In the study, Ad26.COV2.S was injected intramuscularly once, or twice 56 days apart.

Treatment of the sample: roughly 18 received Ad26.COV2.S at low or high dose, single or two shots; about 5 received placebo; per-sample allocation not given. Following the first vaccine or placebo injection, samples were taken on day 63. CDR1 and CDR2 from the germline V gene are SGHNT and YYREEE (reference sequence). CDR3 size: 16 residues. V shed 2 bases and J 1 base; nucleotides not matched to a gene: 4. Sequenced here: peripheral blood, sampled in a trial of Ad26.COV2.S vaccine versus placebo. The receptor was derived from a person between 18 and 65 years old who received the Ad26.COV2.S COVID-19 vaccine or a placebo. The chain combines TRBV5-4 with TRBJ2-1; 9 bases line up with TRBD2. CDR3 nucleotides: TGTGCCAGCAGCTTCCCTAGCGGGGCGTCCTACAATGAGCAGTTCTTC. Its protein is CASSFPSGASYNEQFF.